The clone carrying this T cell receptor beta chain was observed a single time. Single viable CD3+CD4+CD8-CD45RO+ cells were sorted as the memory CD4+ T cells. Serum IgG to CMV pp150, pp28, p38 and p52 defined serostatus. The CDR3 sequence is 16 residues long. The V and J ends lost 3 bases and 9 bases, in that order; junction bases with no gene match: 16. Germline lookup yields CDR1 SGDLS and CDR2 YYNGEE. This sample was included in a study of memory CD4+ T cells and cytomegalovirus serostatus. Study as a whole: Of the healthy Belgian adults, nine or ten were CMV seropositive and more than 20 seronegative.

TCRdb's table, derived via immunoSEQ multiplex PCR, lists solely in-frame clones and lacks some. Altogether about 75,000 clones are present, about 73% being singletons, with the ten largest covering 2.6%. The sample consisted of memory CD4+ T cells from blood. The receptor was derived from an adult in good health and CMV-seropositive. The V call is TRBV9, the J call TRBJ1-2; 8 bases are a match to TRBD1. Here the CDR3 reads CASSDPDRAASGSYTF. The CDR3 DNA follows: TGTGCCAGCAGCGACCCGGACAGGGCCGCCTCGGGAAGCTACACCTTC.